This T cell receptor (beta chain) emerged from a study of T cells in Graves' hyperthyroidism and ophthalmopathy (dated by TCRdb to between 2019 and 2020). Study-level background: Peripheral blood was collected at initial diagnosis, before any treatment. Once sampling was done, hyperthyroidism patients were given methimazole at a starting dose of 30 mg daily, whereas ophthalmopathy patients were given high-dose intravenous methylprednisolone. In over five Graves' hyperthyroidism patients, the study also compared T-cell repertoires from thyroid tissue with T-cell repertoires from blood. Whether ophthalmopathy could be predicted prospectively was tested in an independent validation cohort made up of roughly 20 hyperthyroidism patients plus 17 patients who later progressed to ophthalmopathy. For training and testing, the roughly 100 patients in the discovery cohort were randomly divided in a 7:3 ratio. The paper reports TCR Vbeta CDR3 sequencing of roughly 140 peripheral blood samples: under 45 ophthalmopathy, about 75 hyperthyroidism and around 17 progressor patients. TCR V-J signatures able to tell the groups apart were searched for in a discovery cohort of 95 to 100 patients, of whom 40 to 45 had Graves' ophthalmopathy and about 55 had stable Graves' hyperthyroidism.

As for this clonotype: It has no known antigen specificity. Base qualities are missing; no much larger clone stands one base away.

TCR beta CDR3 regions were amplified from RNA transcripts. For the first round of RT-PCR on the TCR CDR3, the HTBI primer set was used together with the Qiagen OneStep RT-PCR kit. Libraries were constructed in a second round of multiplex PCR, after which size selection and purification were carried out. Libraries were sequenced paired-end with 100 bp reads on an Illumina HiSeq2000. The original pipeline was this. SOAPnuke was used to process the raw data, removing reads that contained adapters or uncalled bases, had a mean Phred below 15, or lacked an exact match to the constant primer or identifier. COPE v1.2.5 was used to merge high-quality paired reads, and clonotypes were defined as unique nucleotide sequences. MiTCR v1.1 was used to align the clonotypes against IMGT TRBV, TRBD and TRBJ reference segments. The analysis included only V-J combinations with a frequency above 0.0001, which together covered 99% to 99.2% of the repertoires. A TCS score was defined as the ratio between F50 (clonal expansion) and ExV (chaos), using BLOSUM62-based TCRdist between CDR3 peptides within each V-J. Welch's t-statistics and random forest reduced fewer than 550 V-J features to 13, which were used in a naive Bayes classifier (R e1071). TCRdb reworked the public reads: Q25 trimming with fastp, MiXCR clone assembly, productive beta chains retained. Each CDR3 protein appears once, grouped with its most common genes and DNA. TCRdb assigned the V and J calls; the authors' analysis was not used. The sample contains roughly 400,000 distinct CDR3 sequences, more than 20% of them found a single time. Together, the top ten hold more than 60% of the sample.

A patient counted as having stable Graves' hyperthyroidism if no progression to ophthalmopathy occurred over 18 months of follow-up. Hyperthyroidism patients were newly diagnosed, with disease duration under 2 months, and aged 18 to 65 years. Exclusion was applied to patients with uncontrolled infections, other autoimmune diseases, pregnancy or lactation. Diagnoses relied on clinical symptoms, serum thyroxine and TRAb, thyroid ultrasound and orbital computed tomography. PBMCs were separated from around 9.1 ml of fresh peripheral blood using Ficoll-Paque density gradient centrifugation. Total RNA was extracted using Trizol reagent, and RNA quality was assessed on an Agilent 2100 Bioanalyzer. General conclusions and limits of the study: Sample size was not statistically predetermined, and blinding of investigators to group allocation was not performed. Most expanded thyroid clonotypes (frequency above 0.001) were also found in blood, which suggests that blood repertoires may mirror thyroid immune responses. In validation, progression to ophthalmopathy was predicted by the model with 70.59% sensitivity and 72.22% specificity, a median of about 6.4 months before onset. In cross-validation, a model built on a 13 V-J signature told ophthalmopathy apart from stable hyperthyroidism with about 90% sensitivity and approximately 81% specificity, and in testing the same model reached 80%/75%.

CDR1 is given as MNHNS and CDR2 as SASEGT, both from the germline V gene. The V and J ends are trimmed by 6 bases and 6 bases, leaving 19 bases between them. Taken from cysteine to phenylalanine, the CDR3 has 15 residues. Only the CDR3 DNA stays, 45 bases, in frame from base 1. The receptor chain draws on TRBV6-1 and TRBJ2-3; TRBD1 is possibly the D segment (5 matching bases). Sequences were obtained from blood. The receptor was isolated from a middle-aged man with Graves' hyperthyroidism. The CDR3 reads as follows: CASRPNSDNRDTQYF. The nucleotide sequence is TGTGCCAGCAGACCGAACTCGGACAATCGGGATACGCAGTATTTT.